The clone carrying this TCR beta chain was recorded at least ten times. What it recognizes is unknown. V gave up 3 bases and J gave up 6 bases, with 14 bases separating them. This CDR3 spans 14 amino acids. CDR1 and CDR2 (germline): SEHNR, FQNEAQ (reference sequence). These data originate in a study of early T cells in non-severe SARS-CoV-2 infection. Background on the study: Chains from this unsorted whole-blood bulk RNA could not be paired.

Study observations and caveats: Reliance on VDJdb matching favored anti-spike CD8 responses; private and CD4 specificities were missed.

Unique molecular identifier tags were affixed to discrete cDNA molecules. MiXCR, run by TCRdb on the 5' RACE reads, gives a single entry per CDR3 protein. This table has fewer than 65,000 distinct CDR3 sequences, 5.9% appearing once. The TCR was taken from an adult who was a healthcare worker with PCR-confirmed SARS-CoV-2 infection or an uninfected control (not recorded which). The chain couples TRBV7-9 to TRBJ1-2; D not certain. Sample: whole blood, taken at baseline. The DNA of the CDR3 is TGTGCCAGCAGCTTCGCAACAGTCCGCGATGGCTACACCTTC. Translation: CASSFATVRDGYTF.